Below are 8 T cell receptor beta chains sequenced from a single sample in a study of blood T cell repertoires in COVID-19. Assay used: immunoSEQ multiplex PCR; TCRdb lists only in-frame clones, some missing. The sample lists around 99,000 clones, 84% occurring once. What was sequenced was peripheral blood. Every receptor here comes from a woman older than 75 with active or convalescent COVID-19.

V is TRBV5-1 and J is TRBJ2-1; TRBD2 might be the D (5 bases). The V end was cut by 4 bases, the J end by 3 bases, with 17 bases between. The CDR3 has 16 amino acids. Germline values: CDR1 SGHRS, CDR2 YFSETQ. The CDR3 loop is CASSPRGAELYNEQFF. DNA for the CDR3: TGCGCCAGCAGCCCCCGGGGAGCGGAGCTCTACAATGAGCAGTTCTTC.

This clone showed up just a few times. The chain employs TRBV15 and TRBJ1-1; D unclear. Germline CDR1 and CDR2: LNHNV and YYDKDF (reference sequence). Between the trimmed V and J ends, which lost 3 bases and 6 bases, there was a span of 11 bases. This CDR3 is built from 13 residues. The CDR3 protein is CATSRVVAAEAFF. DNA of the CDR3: TGTGCCACCAGCAGGGTCGTAGCTGCTGAAGCTTTCTTT.

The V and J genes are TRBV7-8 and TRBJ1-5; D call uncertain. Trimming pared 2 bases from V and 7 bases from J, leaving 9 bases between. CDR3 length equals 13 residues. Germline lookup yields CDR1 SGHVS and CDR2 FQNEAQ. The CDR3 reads CASSLHRGQPQHF. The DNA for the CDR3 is TGTGCCAGCAGCTTACATCGGGGACAGCCCCAGCATTTT.

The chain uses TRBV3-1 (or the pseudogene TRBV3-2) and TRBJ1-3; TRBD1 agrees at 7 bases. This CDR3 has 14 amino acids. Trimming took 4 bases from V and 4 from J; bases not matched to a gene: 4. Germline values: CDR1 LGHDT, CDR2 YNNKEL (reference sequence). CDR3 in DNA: TGTGCCAGCAGCCCTCAGACAGGGGGAAACACCATATATTTT. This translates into CASSPQTGGNTIYF.

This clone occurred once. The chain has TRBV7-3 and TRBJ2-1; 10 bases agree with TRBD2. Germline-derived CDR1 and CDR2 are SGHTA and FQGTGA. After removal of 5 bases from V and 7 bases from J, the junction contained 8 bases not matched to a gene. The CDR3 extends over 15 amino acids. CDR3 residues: CASSRPGLATNEQFF. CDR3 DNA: TGTGCCAGCAGCCGACCGGGACTAGCGACGAATGAGCAGTTCTTC. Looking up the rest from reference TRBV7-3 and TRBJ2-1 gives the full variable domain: GAGVSQTPSNKVTEKGKYVELRCDPISGHTALYWYRQSLGQGPEFLIYFQGTGAADDSGLPNDRFFAVRPEGSVSTLKIQRTERGDSAVYLCASSRPGLATNEQFFGPGTRLTVL.

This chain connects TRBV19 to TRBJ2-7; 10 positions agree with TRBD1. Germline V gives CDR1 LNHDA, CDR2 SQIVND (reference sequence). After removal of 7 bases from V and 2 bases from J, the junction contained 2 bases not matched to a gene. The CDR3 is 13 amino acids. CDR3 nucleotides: TGTGCCAGTAAAGGACAGGGGGCCTACGAGCAGTACTTC. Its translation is CASKGQGAYEQYF.

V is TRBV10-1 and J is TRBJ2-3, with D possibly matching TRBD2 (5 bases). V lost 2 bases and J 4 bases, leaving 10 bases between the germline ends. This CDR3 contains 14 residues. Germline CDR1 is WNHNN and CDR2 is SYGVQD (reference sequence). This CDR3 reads CASSEGGVADTQYF. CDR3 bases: TGCGCCAGCAGTGAGGGAGGAGTAGCAGATACGCAGTATTTT.

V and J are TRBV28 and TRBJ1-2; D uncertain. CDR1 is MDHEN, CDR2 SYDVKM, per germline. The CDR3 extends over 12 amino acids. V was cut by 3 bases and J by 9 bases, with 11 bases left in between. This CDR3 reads CASSFQATSYTF. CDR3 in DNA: TGTGCCAGCAGTTTCCAGGCGACTAGCTACACCTTC.